This T cell receptor (beta chain) was captured in a study of T-cell memory formation after mild COVID-19. This clonotype has a count of ten or more. Its antigen is unidentified. TCRdb independently ran MiXCR on the 5' RACE reads; one entry per CDR3 protein. The sample lists 250,000 to 300,000 distinct CDR3 sequences, 15% to 20% occurring once. Study findings and constraints: Balance between CD4 and CD8 was seen in clones contracting day 15 to 85, and a CD4+ lean was seen in later expanders. Clones from the second wave (peaking day 37) had unconfirmed SARS-CoV-2 specificity. A subset of responding clones appeared in pre-infection memory, suggesting cross-reactive memory joined.

Germline CDR1 SGHRS, CDR2 YFSETQ. V was shortened by 0 bases and J by 4 bases, with 10 bases between the two germline ends. This CDR3 has 14 residues. The chain joins TRBV5-1 to TRBJ1-1; D unresolved. The sequence was obtained from a man aged 18 to 29 who had mild COVID-19 (a few samples of this study predate the infection). Cell type and time point are not known. Input material: PBMCs or a T cell subset sorted from them (not recorded which). For the CDR3, the DNA is TGCGCCAGCAGCTTGGACGATTGGGGCACTGAAGCTTTCTTT. Amino acids: CASSLDDWGTEAFF.